This paragraph covers one TCR beta chain sequence. There are 16 residues in the CDR3. Germline CDR1 reads SEHNR; CDR2 reads FQNEAQ (reference sequence). V shed 5 bases, J shed 3 bases, and the junction held 11 bases outside the gene matches. The data were taken from a study of T cell responses to AZD1222 COVID-19 vaccine. Repertoires were generated with immunoSEQ multiplex PCR, while TCRdb's copy carries only in-frame clones and drops some. The table lists roughly 200,000 clones, roughly 90% of them singletons. This chain joins TRBV7-9 and TRBJ1-2; 8 bases agree with TRBD1. The sequence came from an adult who received the AZD1222 COVID-19 vaccine. The sequenced sample was peripheral blood, obtained 28 days after the second AZD1222 dose. The chain's CDR3 is CASSLPDRDGDYGYTF. For the CDR3, the DNA is TGTGCCAGCAGCCTCCCGGACAGGGATGGGGACTATGGCTACACCTTC. The full variable domain, completed using reference TRBV7-9 and TRBJ1-2, is DTGVSQNPRHKITKRGQNVTFRCDPISEHNRLYWYRQTLGQGPEFLTYFQNEAQLEKSRLLSDRFSAERPKGSFSTLEIQRTEQGDSAMYLCASSLPDRDGDYGYTFGSGTRLTVV.